Listed here are 7 T cell receptor beta chains from one sample, sequenced in a study of blood T cell repertoires in COVID-19. Measured with immunoSEQ multiplex PCR; TCRdb has only the in-frame clones, and not every one. The sample records more than 140,000 clones, 85% to 90% being singletons. The sequencing sample was made of peripheral blood. The receptor set was obtained from a woman in her sixties with acute or convalescent COVID-19.

This clone was seen a single time. This chain links TRBV2 with TRBJ2-2; perhaps TRBD1 as D (5 bases). In germline, CDR1 is SNHLY, CDR2 FYNNEI. The CDR3 runs 15 residues. Trimming stripped 4 bases from V and 4 bases from J, with 13 bases between. In nucleotides, the CDR3 is TGTGCCAGCAGTGTGCAGGACACCGGCACCGGGGAGCTGTTTTTT. Translating it yields CASSVQDTGTGELFF.

V usage is TRBV19 and J usage is TRBJ2-1, with D possibly matching TRBD1 (6 bases). CDR1 and CDR2 (germline): LNHDA, SQIVND (reference sequence). The CDR3 sequence is 16 residues long. V shed 7 bases and J shed 6 bases, with 22 bases lying between them. The CDR3, as DNA: TGTGCCAGTACCCCCCAGGGAAACAGGGAATCCAATGAGCAGTTCTTC. Translating it yields CASTPQGNRESNEQFF.

This clone appeared many times. The J gene is TRBJ2-3, the V gene TRBV4-2; D gene ambiguous. The germline CDR1 and CDR2 sequences are LGHNA and YNFKEQ. Trimming took off 0 bases at V and 1 base at J, with 20 bases between the two ends. This CDR3 region has 19 residues. CDR3 DNA sequence: TGTGCCAGCAGCCAAGACCCCCTCCGCCAGTTTGGTGGCACAGATACGCAGTATTTT. Protein product: CASSQDPLRQFGGTDTQYF.

The gene calls are TRBV19 and TRBJ1-4; TRBD1 matches at 10 bases. After removal of 5 bases from V and 1 base from J, the junction contained 4 bases not matched to a gene. Germline CDR1 LNHDA, CDR2 SQIVND (reference sequence). The CDR3 sequence is 16 residues long. As DNA, the CDR3 is TGTGCCAGTAGTCCCCGGGACAGGGGAACTAATGAAAAACTGTTTTTT. Translation gives CASSPRDRGTNEKLFF.

This chain uses TRBV27 with TRBJ2-7, with TRBD1 matching 9 bases. CDR1 is MNHEY, CDR2 SMNVEV, per germline (reference sequence). After removal of 5 bases from V and 0 bases from J, the junction contained 5 bases not matched to a gene. The CDR3 sequence is 15 residues long. In nucleotides, the CDR3 is TGTGCCAGCAGTCTACAGGGGGCCAGCTCCTACGAGCAGTACTTC. Translated, it gives CASSLQGASSYEQYF.

J is TRBJ1-1 and V is TRBV5-1; the D gene is possibly TRBD1 (6 bases). This CDR3 spans 18 amino acids. Trimming removed 0 bases at V and 6 bases at J, with 24 bases between. Germline CDR1 reads SGHRS; CDR2 reads YFSETQ. The CDR3 region has the DNA TGCGCCAGCAGCTTGGCGGGCCGGGACATCCTAACACGGGCTGAAGCTTTCTTT. Residues: CASSLAGRDILTRAEAFF. The entire variable domain, with the rest obtained from reference TRBV5-1 and TRBJ1-1, is as follows: KAGVTQTPRYLIKTRGQQVTLSCSPISGHRSVSWYQQTPGQGLQFLFEYFSETQRNKGNFPGRFSGRQFSNSRSEMNVSTLELGDSALYLCASSLAGRDILTRAEAFFGQGTRLTVV.

The chain combines TRBV9 with TRBJ2-3; 8 nucleotides align to TRBD2. CDR1 SGDLS and CDR2 YYNGEE come from the germline V gene. This CDR3 is 17 amino acids long. The V gene end was trimmed by 4 bases and the J gene end by 4 bases; junction bases not matched to a gene: 14. The DNA of the CDR3 is TGTGCCAGCAGCACCGACCCCACGGGGGGGGTCTCAGATACGCAGTATTTT. This translates into CASSTDPTGGVSDTQYF.